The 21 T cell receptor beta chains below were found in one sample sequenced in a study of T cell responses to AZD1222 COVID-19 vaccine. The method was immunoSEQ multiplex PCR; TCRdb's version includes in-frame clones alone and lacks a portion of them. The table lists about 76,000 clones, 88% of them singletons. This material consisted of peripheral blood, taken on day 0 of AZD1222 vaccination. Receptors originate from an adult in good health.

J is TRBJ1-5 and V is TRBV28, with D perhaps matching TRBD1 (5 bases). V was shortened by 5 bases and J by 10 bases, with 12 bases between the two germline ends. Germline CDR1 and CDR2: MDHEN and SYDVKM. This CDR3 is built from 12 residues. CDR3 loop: CASSPPGQPQHF. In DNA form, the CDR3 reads TGTGCCAGCAGTCCCCCAGGGCAACCCCAGCATTTT.

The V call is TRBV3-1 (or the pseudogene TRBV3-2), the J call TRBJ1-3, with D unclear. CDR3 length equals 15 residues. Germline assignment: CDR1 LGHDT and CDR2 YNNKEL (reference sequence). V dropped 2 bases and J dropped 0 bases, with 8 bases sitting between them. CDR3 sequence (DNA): TGTGCCAGCAGCCAATCCACAGTCTCTGGAAACACCATATATTTT. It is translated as CASSQSTVSGNTIYF.

This CDR3 reads CASSFGQRGETQYF. CDR3 coding DNA: TGTGCCAGCAGCTTCGGCCAAAGGGGGGAGACCCAGTACTTC. The chain joins TRBV7-8 to TRBJ2-5, with D possibly matching TRBD1 (6 bases). The germline CDR1 and CDR2 sequences are SGHVS and FQNEAQ. The CDR3 totals 14 residues. V dropped 3 bases and J dropped 5 bases, with 13 bases sitting between them.

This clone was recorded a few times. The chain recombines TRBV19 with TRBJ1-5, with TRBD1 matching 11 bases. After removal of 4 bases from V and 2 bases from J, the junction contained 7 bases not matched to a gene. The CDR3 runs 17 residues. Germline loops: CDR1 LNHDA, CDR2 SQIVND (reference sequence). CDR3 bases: TGTGCCAGTAGTAAGGACAGGGGGCGGTTCGGCAATCAGCCCCAGCATTTT. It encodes CASSKDRGRFGNQPQHF.

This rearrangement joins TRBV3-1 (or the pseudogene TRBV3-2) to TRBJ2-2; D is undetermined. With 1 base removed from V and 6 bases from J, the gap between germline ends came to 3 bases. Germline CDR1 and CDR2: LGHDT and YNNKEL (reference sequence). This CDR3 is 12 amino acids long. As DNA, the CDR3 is TGTGCCAGCAGCCAAGCGCCCGGGGAGCTGTTTTTT. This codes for CASSQAPGELFF.

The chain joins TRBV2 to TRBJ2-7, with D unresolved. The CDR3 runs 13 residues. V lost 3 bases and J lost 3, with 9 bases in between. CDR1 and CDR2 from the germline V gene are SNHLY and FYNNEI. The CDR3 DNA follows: TGTGCCAGCAGTGAGGTTCAATACTACGAGCAGTACTTC. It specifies CASSEVQYYEQYF.

In DNA form, the CDR3 reads TGTGCCAGCAGCCAAGATTCTAGCGTAGAGTACCAAGAGACCCAGTACTTC. Residues: CASSQDSSVEYQETQYF. V and J are TRBV3-1 (or the pseudogene TRBV3-2) and TRBJ2-5; tentative D call: TRBD2 (6 bases). The ends were cut back, 0 bases at V and 0 bases at J, with 14 bases in the middle. The CDR3 runs to 17 residues. Germline V gene lookup returns CDR1 LGHDT and CDR2 YNNKEL (reference sequence).

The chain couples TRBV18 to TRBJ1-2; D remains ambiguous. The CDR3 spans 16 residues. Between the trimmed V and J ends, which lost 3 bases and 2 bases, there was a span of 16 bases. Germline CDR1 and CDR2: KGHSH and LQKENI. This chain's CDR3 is CASSPPGRSGNYGYTF. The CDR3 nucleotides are TGTGCCAGCTCACCTCCAGGACGGTCGGGGAACTATGGCTACACCTTC.

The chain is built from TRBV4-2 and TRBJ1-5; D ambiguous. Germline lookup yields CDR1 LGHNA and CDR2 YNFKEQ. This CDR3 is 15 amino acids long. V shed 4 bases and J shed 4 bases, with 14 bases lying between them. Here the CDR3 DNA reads TGTGCCAGCAGCCGCGGTTTCGATCTAAATCAGCCCCAGCATTTT. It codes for CASSRGFDLNQPQHF.

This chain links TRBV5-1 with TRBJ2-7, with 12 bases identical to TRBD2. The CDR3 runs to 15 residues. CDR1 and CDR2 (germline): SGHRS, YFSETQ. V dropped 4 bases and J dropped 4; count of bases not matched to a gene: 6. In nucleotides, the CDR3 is TGCGCCAGCAGCCAGACTAGCGGGGGCTTTTACGAGCAGTACGTC. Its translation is CASSQTSGGFYEQYV.

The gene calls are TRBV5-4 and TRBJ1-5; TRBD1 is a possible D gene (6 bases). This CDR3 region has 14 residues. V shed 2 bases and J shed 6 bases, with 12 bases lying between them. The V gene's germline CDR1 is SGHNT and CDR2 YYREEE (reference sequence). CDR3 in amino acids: CASSLGGAGQPQHF. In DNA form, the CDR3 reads TGTGCCAGCAGCTTAGGGGGGGCGGGTCAGCCCCAGCATTTT.

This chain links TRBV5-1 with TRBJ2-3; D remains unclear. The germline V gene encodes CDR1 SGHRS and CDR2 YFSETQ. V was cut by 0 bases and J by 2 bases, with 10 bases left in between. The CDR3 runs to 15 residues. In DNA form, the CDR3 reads TGCGCCAGCAGCTTGGTTGCTACGTTCACAGATACGCAGTATTTT. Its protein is CASSLVATFTDTQYF.

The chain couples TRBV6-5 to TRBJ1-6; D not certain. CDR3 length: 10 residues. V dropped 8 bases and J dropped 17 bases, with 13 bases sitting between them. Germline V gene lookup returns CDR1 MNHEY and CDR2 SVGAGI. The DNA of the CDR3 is TGTGCCAGCGGTAGGCAGGTAATCCACTTT. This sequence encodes CASGRQVIHF.

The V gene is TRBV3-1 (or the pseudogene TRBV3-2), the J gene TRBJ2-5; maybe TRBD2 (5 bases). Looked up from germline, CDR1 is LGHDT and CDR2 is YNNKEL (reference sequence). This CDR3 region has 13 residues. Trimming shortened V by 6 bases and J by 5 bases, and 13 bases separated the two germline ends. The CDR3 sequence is CASRKLGGETQYF. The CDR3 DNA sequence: TGTGCCAGCAGAAAACTAGGTGGGGAGACCCAGTACTTC.

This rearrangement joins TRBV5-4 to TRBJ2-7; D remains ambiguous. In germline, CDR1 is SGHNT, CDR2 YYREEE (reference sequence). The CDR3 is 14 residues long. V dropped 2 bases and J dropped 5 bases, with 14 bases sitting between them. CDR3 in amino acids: CASSLRSSSDEQYF. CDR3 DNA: TGTGCCAGCAGCTTAAGGAGCTCTTCCGACGAGCAGTACTTC.

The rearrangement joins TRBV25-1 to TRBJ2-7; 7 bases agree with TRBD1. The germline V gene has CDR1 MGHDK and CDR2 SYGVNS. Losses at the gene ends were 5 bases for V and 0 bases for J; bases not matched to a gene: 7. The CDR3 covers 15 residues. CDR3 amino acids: CASSSGQSASYEQYF. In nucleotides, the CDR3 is TGTGCCAGCAGTTCGGGACAGTCCGCCTCCTACGAGCAGTACTTC.

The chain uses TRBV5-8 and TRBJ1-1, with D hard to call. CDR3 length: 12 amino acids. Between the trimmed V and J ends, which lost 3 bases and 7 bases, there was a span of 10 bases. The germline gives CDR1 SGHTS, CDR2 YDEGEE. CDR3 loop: CASSSRWIEAFF. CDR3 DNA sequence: TGTGCCAGCAGCTCCCGGTGGATTGAAGCTTTCTTT. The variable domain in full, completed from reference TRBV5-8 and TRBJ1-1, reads EAGVTQSPTHLIKTRGQQATLRCSPISGHTSVYWYQQALGLGLQFLLWYDEGEERNRGNFPPRFSGRQFPNYSSELNVNALELEDSALYLCASSSRWIEAFFGQGTRLTVV.

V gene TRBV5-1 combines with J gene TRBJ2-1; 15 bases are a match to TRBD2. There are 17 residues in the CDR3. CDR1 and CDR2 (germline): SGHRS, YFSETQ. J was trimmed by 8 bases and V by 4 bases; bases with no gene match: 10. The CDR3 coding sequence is TGCGCCAGCAGCGTTGCCGGGACTAGCGGGGGGATGGATGAGCAGTTCTTC. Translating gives CASSVAGTSGGMDEQFF.

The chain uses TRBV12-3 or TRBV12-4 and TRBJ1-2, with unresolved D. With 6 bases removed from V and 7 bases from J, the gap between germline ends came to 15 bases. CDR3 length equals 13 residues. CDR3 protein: CASRNPYDLGYTF. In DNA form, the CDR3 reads TGTGCCAGCAGGAACCCCTATGATCTTGGCTACACCTTC.

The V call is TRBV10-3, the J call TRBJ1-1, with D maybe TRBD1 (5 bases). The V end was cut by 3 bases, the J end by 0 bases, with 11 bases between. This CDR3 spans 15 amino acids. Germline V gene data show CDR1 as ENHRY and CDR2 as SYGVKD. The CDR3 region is CAISDSTDMNTEAFF. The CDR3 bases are TGTGCCATCAGTGACTCGACAGACATGAACACTGAAGCTTTCTTT.

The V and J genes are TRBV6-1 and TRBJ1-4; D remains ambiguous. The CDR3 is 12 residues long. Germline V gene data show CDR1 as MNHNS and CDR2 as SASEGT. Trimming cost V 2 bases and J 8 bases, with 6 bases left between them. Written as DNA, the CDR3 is TGTGCCAGCAGTGAAATTAGGGAAAAACTGTTTTTT. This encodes CASSEIREKLFF.